This T cell receptor (beta chain) came from a study of spatial heterogeneity in lung cancer (dated by TCRdb to the late 2010s). About the study as a whole: The donors were 70 or so patients from the lung TRACERx cohort who had early-stage, untreated non-small cell lung cancer. Follow-up PBMC samples were sequenced whenever the samples were available, and the median time to follow-up was approximately 24 months after resection. Beta-chain transcripts were consistently detected in greater numbers than alpha-chain transcripts, which likely reflected higher beta-chain transcript abundance. In the raw uncorrected reads, each unique combination of TCR and UMI appeared more than ten times on average. TCR alpha and beta repertoires were quantitatively compared across multiple tumor regions, matched nontumor lung and blood in non-small cell lung cancer. The study linked features of the TCR repertoire to counts of nonsynonymous mutations, which were determined by whole-exome sequencing of tumor tissue. Both alpha and beta chains were TCR-sequenced in approximately 200 tumor regions, about 64 matched nontumor lung samples and around 50 PBMC samples obtained at surgery.

V is pared back by 0 bases and J by 4 bases, with 10 bases lying between the germline termini. According to the germline V gene (reference sequence), CDR1 reads SEHNR and CDR2 reads FQNEAQ. The CDR3, from cysteine to phenylalanine, totals 15 residues. Only the CDR3 DNA stays, 45 bases, in frame from base 1. Notes on this clonotype: Its cognate antigen has yet to be identified. No per-base quality is available; no much larger clone lies one base away. The library was prepared for alpha chains; this beta chain is a stray read, so its frequency means little.

The library was generated by 5' RACE. Sequencing was performed on a NextSeq 500. The TCR library protocol attached a unique molecular identifier to each TCR cDNA molecule to allow correction of PCR and sequencing errors. The original pipeline was this. TCR identification, UMI-based error correction and CDR3 extraction were all carried out with Decombinator tools. TCRs above a frequency of 2 per 1,000, corresponding to the top 1% of the tumor frequency distribution, were defined as expanded. Renyi diversity was calculated using the R vegan package after each repertoire was subsampled 100 times to 5,000 TCRs. To build CDR3 similarity networks, amino acid triplet string-kernel similarity was used, and CDR3s were connected when their pairwise similarity was above 0.82. Using fastp at Q25 and MiXCR, TCRdb reprocessed the public reads and kept productive beta chains. Rows matching on CDR3 protein sequence are summarized as one entry with the most common DNA and genes. TCRdb's processing, not the authors' own work, is the source of the V and J calls. The sample includes 1,000 or so distinct CDR3 sequences, with 35% to 45% observed a single time. The biggest ten clones account for approximately 19% of the sample.

Overall results and qualifications from the work: Confirming at a functional level the hypothesis that regional TCRs recognize regional mutations was considered to require additional single-cell paired TCR alpha and beta sequencing. Only approximately 13 patients were included in the comparisons of baseline and follow-up blood repertoires. Ubiquitous expanded tumor TCRs were detected in blood more often at tumor resection than at routine follow-up.

The meaning of the sample's time point label: blood at routine non-recurrence follow-up after resection. Whole RNA extracted from tumor and nontumor lung tissue, or from cryopreserved PBMC samples, was used for TCR sequencing without cell sorting. A patient was chosen for TCR sequencing only when enough RNA was available from at least two tumor regions. In this chain, TRBV7-9 is recombined with TRBJ2-1; perhaps TRBD2 is the D gene, with 5 bases matching. This receptor was identified in a female donor with early-stage non-small cell lung cancer. The sequencing here drew on PBMCs, taken at follow-up. The base sequence is TGTGCCAGCAGCTTAGCGGGAGCGAGGTACAATGAGCAGTTCTTC. It translates as CASSLAGARYNEQFF.